This T cell receptor beta chain was found in a study of CD8+ T cells in alopecia areata. Study-level information: Patients in the treated group were given tofacitinib by mouth, 5 to 10 mg twice a day. The tofacitinib course ran for 6 to 18 months and was followed by 6 months off drug. Regarding the study as a whole: Tofacitinib significantly reduced both scalp clonality and expanded CD8+ clones among the top 100. Because of a solitary nonresponder, the connection of baseline CD8+ expansion to response stays uncertain.

Comments on this clone: The antigen is undetermined.

RNA was isolated and reverse transcribed to cDNA, the sequencing template. Using immunoSEQ multiplex PCR, the repertoire was profiled, and TCRdb retains in-frame clones only, with some absent. The sample shows 130,000 or so clones, 61% of them seen only once. Treatment here: oral pan-JAK inhibitor, 5-10 mg twice daily. The specimen was CD4+ T cells sorted from blood, collected at week 4, from a patient treated with tofacitinib. This TCR derives from a human donor with alopecia areata.

CDR3 sequence (DNA): TGCGCCAGCAGCTTGGACCCTAGCACAGATACGCAGTATTTT. It codes for CASSLDPSTDTQYF. The rearrangement uses TRBV5-1 and TRBJ2-3, with unresolved D. V shed 0 bases and J shed 0 bases, with 5 bases lying between them. CDR3 length: 14 residues. Per germline, CDR1 SGHRS and CDR2 YFSETQ.